Many counts were recorded for the clone carrying this TCR beta chain. Looked up from germline, CDR1 is SGHTA and CDR2 is FQGTGA. Germline trimming cut 5 bases from V and 4 bases from J; bases unmatched to any gene: 11. This CDR3 contains 16 residues. This entry comes from a study of human T cells and chemical hapten exposure. Sample time point: pre-sensitization, week 0. Treatment here: therapeutic diphenylcyclopropenone sensitization with weekly scalp DPC. In TCRdb, the RACE reads were re-called with MiXCR into one record per CDR3 protein. Of around 100,000 distinct CDR3 sequences listed, under 14% were seen once; the top ten hold approximately 3.1%.

The rearrangement links TRBV7-3 to TRBJ2-1, with 7 bases lining up with TRBD1. The TCR was taken from a woman aged 55-69 years with alopecia areata. Some clones in this sample may be carry-over from other donors' samples. Sequenced material: whole blood, taken in connection with sensitization to the hapten diphenylcyclopropenone (DPC). Here the CDR3 DNA reads TGTGCCAGCAGCCAGCGGACAGGCGCCATGTACAATGAGCAGTTCTTC. It codes for CASSQRTGAMYNEQFF.